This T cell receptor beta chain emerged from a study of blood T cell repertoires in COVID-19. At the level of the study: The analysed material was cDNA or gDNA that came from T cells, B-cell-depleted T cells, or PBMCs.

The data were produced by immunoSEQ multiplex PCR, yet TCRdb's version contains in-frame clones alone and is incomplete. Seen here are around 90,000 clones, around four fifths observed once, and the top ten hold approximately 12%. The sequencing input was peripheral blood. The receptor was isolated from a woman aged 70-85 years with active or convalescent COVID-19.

CDR3 nucleotide sequence: TGTGCCAGCAGCTTGTCCCGGACAGGGGGTAATGAAAAACTGTTTTTT. Amino acid sequence: CASSLSRTGGNEKLFF. The V and J genes are TRBV5-5 and TRBJ1-4, with 10 bases identical to TRBD1. The CDR3 is 16 residues long. V dropped 1 base and J dropped 4; count of bases not matched to a gene: 4. Germline loops: CDR1 SGHKS, CDR2 YYEKEE (reference sequence).